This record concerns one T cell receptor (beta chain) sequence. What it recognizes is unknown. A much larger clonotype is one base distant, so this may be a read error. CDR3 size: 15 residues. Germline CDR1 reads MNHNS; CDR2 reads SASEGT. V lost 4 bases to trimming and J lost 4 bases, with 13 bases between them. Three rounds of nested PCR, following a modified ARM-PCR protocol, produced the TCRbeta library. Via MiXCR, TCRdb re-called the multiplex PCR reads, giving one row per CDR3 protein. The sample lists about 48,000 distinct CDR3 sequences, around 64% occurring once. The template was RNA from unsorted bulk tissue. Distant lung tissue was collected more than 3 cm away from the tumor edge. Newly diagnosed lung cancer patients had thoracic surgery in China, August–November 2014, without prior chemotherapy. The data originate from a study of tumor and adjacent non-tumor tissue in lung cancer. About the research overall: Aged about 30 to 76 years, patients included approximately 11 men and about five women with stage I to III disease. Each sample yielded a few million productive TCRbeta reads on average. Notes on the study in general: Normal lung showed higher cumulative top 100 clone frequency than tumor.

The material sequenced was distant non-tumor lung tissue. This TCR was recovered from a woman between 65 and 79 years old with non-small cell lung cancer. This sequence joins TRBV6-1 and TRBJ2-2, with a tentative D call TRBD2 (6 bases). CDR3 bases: TGTGCCAGCAGTGGACGGGTCGGGAGCACCGGGGAGCTGTTTTTT. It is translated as CASSGRVGSTGELFF.